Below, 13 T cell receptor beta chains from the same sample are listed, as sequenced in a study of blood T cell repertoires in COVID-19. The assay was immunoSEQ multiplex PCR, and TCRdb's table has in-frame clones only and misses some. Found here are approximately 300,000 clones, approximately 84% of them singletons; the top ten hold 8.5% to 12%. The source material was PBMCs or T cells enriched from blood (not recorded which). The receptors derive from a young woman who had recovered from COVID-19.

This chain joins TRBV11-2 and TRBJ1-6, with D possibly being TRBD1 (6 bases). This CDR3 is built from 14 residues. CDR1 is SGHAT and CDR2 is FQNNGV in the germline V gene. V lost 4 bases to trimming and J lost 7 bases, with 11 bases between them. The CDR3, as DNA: TGTGCCAGCAGCTCCAGGGGTGGGAATTCACCCCTCCACTTT. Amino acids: CASSSRGGNSPLHF.

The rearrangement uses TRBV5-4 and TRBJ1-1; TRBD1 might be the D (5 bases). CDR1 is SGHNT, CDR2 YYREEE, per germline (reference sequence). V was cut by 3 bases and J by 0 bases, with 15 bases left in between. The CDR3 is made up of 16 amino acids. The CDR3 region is CASSYDSLNMNTEAFF. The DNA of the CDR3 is TGTGCCAGCAGCTACGACAGCCTTAATATGAACACTGAAGCTTTCTTT. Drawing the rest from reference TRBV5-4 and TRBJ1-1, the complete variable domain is ETGVTQSPTHLIKTRGQQVTLRCSSQSGHNTVSWYQQALGQGPQFIFQYYREEENGRGNFPPRFSGLQFPNYSSELNVNALELDDSALYLCASSYDSLNMNTEAFFGQGTRLTVV.

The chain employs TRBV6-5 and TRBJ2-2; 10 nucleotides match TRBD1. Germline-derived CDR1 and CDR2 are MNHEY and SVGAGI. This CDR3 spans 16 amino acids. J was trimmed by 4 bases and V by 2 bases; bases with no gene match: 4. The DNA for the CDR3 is TGTGCCAGCAGTTACCTCGGGACAGGGGCCACCGGGGAGCTGTTTTTT. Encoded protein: CASSYLGTGATGELFF.

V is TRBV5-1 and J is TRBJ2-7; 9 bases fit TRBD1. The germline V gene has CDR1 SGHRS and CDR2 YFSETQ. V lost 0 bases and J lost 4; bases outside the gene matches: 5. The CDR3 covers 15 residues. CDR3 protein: CASSLEPGQGYEQYF. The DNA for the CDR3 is TGCGCCAGCAGCTTGGAACCGGGACAGGGTTACGAGCAGTACTTC. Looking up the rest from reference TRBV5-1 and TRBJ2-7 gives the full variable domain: KAGVTQTPRYLIKTRGQQVTLSCSPISGHRSVSWYQQTPGQGLQFLFEYFSETQRNKGNFPGRFSGRQFSNSRSEMNVSTLELGDSALYLCASSLEPGQGYEQYFGPGTRLTVT.

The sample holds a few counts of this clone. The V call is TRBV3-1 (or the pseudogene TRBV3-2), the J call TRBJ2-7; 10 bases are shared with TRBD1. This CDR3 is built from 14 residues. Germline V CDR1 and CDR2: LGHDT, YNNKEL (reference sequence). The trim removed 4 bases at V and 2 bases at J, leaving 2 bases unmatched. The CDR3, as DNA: TGTGCCAGCAGCCCCGGGACAGGGGCCTACGAGCAGTACTTC. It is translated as CASSPGTGAYEQYF.

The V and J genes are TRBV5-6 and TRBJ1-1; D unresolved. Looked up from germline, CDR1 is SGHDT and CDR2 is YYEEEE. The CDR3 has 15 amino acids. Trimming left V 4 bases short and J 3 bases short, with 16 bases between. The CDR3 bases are TGTGCCAGCAGCCCGATAACTACCGCCCACACTGAAGCTTTCTTT. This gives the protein CASSPITTAHTEAFF.

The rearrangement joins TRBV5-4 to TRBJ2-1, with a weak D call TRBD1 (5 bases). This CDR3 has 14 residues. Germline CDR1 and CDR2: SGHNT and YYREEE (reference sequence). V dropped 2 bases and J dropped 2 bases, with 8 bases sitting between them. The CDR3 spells CASSLGEPYNEQFF. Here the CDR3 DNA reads TGTGCCAGCAGCTTAGGGGAACCCTACAATGAGCAGTTCTTC. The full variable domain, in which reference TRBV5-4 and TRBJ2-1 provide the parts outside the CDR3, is ETGVTQSPTHLIKTRGQQVTLRCSSQSGHNTVSWYQQALGQGPQFIFQYYREEENGRGNFPPRFSGLQFPNYSSELNVNALELDDSALYLCASSLGEPYNEQFFGPGTRLTVL.

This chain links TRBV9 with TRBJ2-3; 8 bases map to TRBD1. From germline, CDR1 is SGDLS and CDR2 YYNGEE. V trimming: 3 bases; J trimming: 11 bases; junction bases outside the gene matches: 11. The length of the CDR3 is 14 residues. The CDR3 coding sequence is TGTGCCAGCAGCGCGACAGGGGAACGCCTAATGCAGTATTTT. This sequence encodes CASSATGERLMQYF. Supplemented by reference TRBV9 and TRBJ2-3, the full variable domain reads DSGVTQTPKHLITATGQRVTLRCSPRSGDLSVYWYQQSLDQGLQFLIQYYNGEERAKGNILERFSAQQFPDLHSELNLSSLELGDSALYFCASSATGERLMQYFGPGTRLTVL.

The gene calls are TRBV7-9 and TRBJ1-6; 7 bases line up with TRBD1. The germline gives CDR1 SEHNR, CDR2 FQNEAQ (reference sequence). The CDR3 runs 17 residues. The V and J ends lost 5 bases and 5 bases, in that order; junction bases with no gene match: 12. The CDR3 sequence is CASSNAARGLDNSPLHF. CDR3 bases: TGTGCCAGCAGCAATGCCGCTAGGGGGCTGGATAATTCACCCCTCCACTTT.

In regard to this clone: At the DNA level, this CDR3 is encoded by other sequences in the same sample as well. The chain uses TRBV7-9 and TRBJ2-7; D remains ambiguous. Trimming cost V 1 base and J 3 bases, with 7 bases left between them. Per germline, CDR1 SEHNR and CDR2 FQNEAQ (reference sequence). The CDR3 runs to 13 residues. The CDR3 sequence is CASSLVGLYEQYF. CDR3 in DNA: TGTGCCAGCAGCTTAGTCGGTCTCTACGAGCAGTACTTC.

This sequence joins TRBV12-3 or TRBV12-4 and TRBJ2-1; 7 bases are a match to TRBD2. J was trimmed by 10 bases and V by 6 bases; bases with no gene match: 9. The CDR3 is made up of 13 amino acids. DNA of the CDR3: TGTGCCAGCAGCTTGGGGACTACCGCGGAGCAGTTCTTC. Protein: CASSLGTTAEQFF.

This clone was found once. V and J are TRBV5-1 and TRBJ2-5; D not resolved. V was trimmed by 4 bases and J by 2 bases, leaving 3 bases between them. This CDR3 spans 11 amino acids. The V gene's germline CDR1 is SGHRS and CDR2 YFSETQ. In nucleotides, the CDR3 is TGCGCCAGCAGCCAGCAAGAGACCCAGTACTTC. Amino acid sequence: CASSQQETQYF.

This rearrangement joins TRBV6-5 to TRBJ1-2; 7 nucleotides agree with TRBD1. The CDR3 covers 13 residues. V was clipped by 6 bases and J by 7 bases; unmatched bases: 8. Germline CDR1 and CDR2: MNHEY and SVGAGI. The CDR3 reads CASRQGVGRGYTF. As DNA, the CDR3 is TGTGCCAGCAGGCAGGGGGTCGGGCGTGGCTACACCTTC.